Presented here are 18 T cell receptor beta chains from one specimen sequenced in a study of response to subunit inactivated influenza vaccine. TCRdb used MiXCR to reprocess the RT-PCR reads, holding one entry per CDR3 protein. This sample has some 640,000 distinct CDR3 sequences, with roughly 14% found just once. The sequenced sample was PBMCs from blood, obtained around 15 days before vaccination. All receptors derive from a man aged 45-65 years who received an inactivated influenza vaccine.

The chain couples TRBV5-1 to TRBJ2-1; no clear D gene. Deletions cut 0 bases from V and 7 bases from J, with 11 bases between. CDR1 SGHRS and CDR2 YFSETQ come from the germline V gene. CDR3 length equals 14 residues. This chain's CDR3 is CASSLEAGRNEQFF. DNA for the CDR3: TGCGCCAGCAGCTTGGAAGCAGGTCGGAATGAGCAGTTCTTC. Combining the CDR3 with reference TRBV5-1 and TRBJ2-1 gives the whole variable domain KAGVTQTPRYLIKTRGQQVTLSCSPISGHRSVSWYQQTPGQGLQFLFEYFSETQRNKGNFPGRFSGRQFSNSRSEMNVSTLELGDSALYLCASSLEAGRNEQFFGPGTRLTVL.

The chain employs TRBV5-1 and TRBJ2-1, with TRBD2 matching over 10 bases. With 3 bases clipped from V and 7 bases from J, the junction kept 10 bases outside the gene matches. In germline, CDR1 is SGHRS, CDR2 YFSETQ. This CDR3 comprises 16 residues. The CDR3 nucleotides are TGCGCCAGCAGCTCCATGAGCGGGAGGGGGTTGAATGAGCAGTTCTTC. Encoded protein: CASSSMSGRGLNEQFF.

This clonotype was detected a few times. This rearrangement joins TRBV4-3 to TRBJ2-3, with D tentatively TRBD1 (6 bases). CDR3 size: 17 residues. Per germline, CDR1 LGHNA and CDR2 YSLEER. Deletions cut 4 bases from V and 6 bases from J, with 23 bases between. CDR3 loop: CASSPAVTGLPRDTQYF. The DNA for the CDR3 is TGCGCCAGCAGCCCTGCGGTGACAGGACTCCCCCGGGATACGCAGTATTTT.

The chain uses TRBV7-2 and TRBJ2-7; D is ambiguous. This CDR3 contains 16 residues. V lost 1 base to trimming and J lost 5 bases, with 18 bases between them. CDR1 and CDR2 (germline): SGHTA, FQGNSA. CDR3 loop: CASSLDGFQAVDEQYF. The DNA of the CDR3 is TGTGCCAGCAGCTTAGACGGCTTTCAGGCGGTTGACGAGCAGTACTTC.

This sequence joins TRBV28 and TRBJ2-3; D not resolved. This CDR3 has 17 amino acids. The germline V gene encodes CDR1 MDHEN and CDR2 SYDVKM. Trimming removed 5 bases at V and 0 bases at J, with 18 bases between. In DNA, the CDR3 is TGTGCCAGCAGTGTATTGACGGCGCTTCCTAGCACAGATACGCAGTATTTT. Its translation: CASSVLTALPSTDTQYF.

This clonotype was counted a few times. This sequence joins TRBV12-3 or TRBV12-4 and TRBJ1-1; unclear D gene. The CDR3 loop spans 17 amino acids. The V gene lost 5 bases and the J gene lost 1 base, with 20 bases spanning the gap. CDR3 in DNA: TGTGCCAGCAGTCCCTCCCTCCGGGGTATATGGAACACTGAAGCTTTCTTT. It specifies CASSPSLRGIWNTEAFF.

This clonotype was seen more than once but under ten times. The chain carries TRBV3-1 and TRBJ1-3; D gene unclear. Trimming pared 4 bases from V and 0 bases from J, leaving 13 bases between. Per germline, CDR1 LGHDT and CDR2 YNNKEL (reference sequence). The CDR3 extends over 16 amino acids. The CDR3 protein is CASSPHFRGSGNTIYF. CDR3 nucleotide sequence: TGTGCCAGCAGCCCTCATTTCCGGGGCTCTGGAAACACCATATATTTT.

J is TRBJ2-2 and V is TRBV7-3, with TRBD1 as a possible D gene (6 bases). CDR1 is SGHTA, CDR2 FQGTGA, per germline. Trimming cost V 5 bases and J 1 base, with 11 bases left between them. The CDR3 is 15 residues long. CDR3 bases: TGTGCCAGCAGCACCGGGACACGGAACACCGGGGAGCTGTTTTTT. Translating gives CASSTGTRNTGELFF.

This clonotype has a handful of counts. V usage is TRBV15 and J usage is TRBJ1-1; 9 bases are a match to TRBD1. CDR1 and CDR2 (germline): LNHNV, YYDKDF (reference sequence). Trimming cost V 5 bases and J 6 bases; bases outside gene matches: 7. The CDR3 sequence is 14 residues long. This chain's CDR3 is CATSGQGRFSEAFF. Written as DNA, the CDR3 is TGTGCCACCAGCGGACAGGGGAGGTTCTCTGAAGCTTTCTTT.

This clonotype was recorded at least ten times. The V and J genes are TRBV5-1 and TRBJ2-1; the match to TRBD2 covers 14 bases. Germline lookup yields CDR1 SGHRS and CDR2 YFSETQ. V gave up 2 bases and J gave up 4 bases; unmatched junction bases: 5. This CDR3 region has 17 residues. The CDR3 DNA sequence: TGCGCCAGCAGCTTAGGACTAGCGGGGGGATCTTACAATGAGCAGTTCTTC. This encodes CASSLGLAGGSYNEQFF.

The rearrangement links TRBV7-2 to TRBJ2-2; possibly TRBD1 for D (6 bases). Looked up from germline, CDR1 is SGHTA and CDR2 is FQGNSA. There are 15 residues in the CDR3. Deletions cut 4 bases from V and 1 base from J, with 10 bases between. This CDR3 reads CASSSTGMNTGELFF. In nucleotides, the CDR3 is TGTGCCAGCAGCTCAACAGGGATGAACACCGGGGAGCTGTTTTTT.

This clonotype was seen a few times. The chain combines TRBV2 with TRBJ2-7; D ambiguous. Germline CDR1 is SNHLY and CDR2 is FYNNEI. The V gene lost 7 bases and the J gene lost 6 bases, with 13 bases spanning the gap. The CDR3 totals 12 residues. The CDR3 sequence is CASKNIAGEQYF. The CDR3 nucleotides read TGTGCCAGCAAGAATATAGCCGGCGAGCAGTACTTC.

The V call is TRBV4-3, the J call TRBJ1-1; perhaps TRBD1 as D (6 bases). The germline CDR1 and CDR2 sequences are LGHNA and YSLEER. The V gene lost 1 base and the J gene lost 7 bases, with 10 bases spanning the gap. This CDR3 contains 13 residues. CDR3 bases: TGCGCCAGCAGCCAAGGCCGGGACAATGAAGCTTTCTTT. This codes for CASSQGRDNEAFF.

This clonotype was seen a few times. In DNA, the CDR3 is TGTGCCAGCAGCATAGCGGGAGTGACGCAAGAGACCCAGTACTTC. Amino acid sequence: CASSIAGVTQETQYF. The rearrangement joins TRBV9 to TRBJ2-5, with TRBD2 matching over 9 bases. There are 15 residues in the CDR3. Germline trimming cut 4 bases from V and 2 bases from J; bases unmatched to any gene: 6. CDR1 SGDLS and CDR2 YYNGEE come from the germline V gene.

This chain joins TRBV7-2 and TRBJ2-2; a possible D gene is TRBD2 (5 bases). V was shortened by 5 bases and J by 2 bases, with 9 bases between the two germline ends. Germline CDR1 and CDR2: SGHTA and FQGNSA. The CDR3 is made up of 14 amino acids. The CDR3 is CASSRDYNTGELFF. CDR3 DNA sequence: TGTGCCAGCAGCCGTGACTATAACACCGGGGAGCTGTTTTTT.

This clonotype has just a few counts. The rearrangement links TRBV28 to TRBJ1-1; D is unresolved. CDR3 length: 15 amino acids. Germline V gene sequence: CDR1 MDHEN, CDR2 SYDVKM. The V end was cut by 7 bases, the J end by 2 bases, with 17 bases between. CDR3: CASNSVRRANTEAFF. DNA for the CDR3: TGTGCCAGCAACTCGGTTCGACGGGCAAACACTGAAGCTTTCTTT.

Details on this clonotype: Compared with germline, one end of the junction differs, possibly owing to a read error. This chain links TRBV7-9 with TRBJ2-5; D not resolved. Germline CDR1 and CDR2: SEHNR and FQNEAQ (reference sequence). The CDR3 is 12 residues long. CDR3 sequence: CASSLGTGMQHF. The CDR3 DNA reads as TGTGCCAGCAGCTTAGGCACGGGTATGCAGCACTTC.

This chain links TRBV5-1 with TRBJ1-2; possibly TRBD1 for D (5 bases). Trimming left V 7 bases short and J 1 base short, with 26 bases between. Per the germline V gene, CDR1 is SGHRS and CDR2 is YFSETQ. The CDR3 has 18 residues. The CDR3 DNA is TGCGCCAGCTACTCCGCCCGGGACTTAAGAAGAGTTAACTATGGCTACACCTTC. Its translation is CASYSARDLRRVNYGYTF.